The 4 T cell receptor beta chains below come from one sample, sequenced in a study of blood T cell repertoires in COVID-19 (TCRdb year 2020). Library method: the immunoSEQ multiplex PCR assay. TCRdb carries this immuneACCESS record with in-frame sequences only. Its versions omit some clonotypes, under half of them owing to an unresolved V gene in the studies checked, with the rest unexplained. Within this sample are 450,000 to 600,000 clones, with about nine tenths of them counted one time only. The ten largest clones take up approximately 0.7% of the sample. Input material: PBMCs or T cells enriched from blood (not recorded which). The receptors here all came from a woman under 30 who had recovered from COVID-19.

Turning to this clone: Its ends do not fully match the called genes, so a read error is possible. The chain combines TRBV6-1 with TRBJ2-7; the D gene is possibly TRBD2 (5 bases). This CDR3 spans 13 amino acids. Germline CDR1 reads MNHNS; CDR2 reads SASEGT. CDR3 nucleotides: TGTGCCAGCAGTGAAGCGGGCGGGCCAAGTATGTCCTTC. This codes for CASSEAGGPSMSF.

This clone occurred once. The chain combines TRBV30 with TRBJ1-1; TRBD1 aligns across 7 bases. CDR1 is GTSNPN and CDR2 is SVGIG in the germline V gene (reference sequence). CDR3 size: 13 residues. The V and J ends lost 6 bases and 0 bases, in that order; junction bases with no gene match: 4. The CDR3 DNA is TGTGCCTGTAAGACAGGGCTGAACACTGAAGCTTTCTTT. Protein product: CACKTGLNTEAFF.

Written as DNA, the CDR3 is TGTGCCAGCAGCCAAGGCCTGCCCGGGTACACTGAAGCTTTCTTT. As protein: CASSQGLPGYTEAFF. This chain joins TRBV3-1 (or the pseudogene TRBV3-2) and TRBJ1-1; the D is unclear. The CDR3 runs 15 residues. With 1 base removed from V and 3 bases from J, the gap between germline ends came to 12 bases. Germline V CDR1 and CDR2: LGHDT, YNNKEL (reference sequence).

The V call is TRBV28, the J call TRBJ1-2; TRBD1 matches 9 bases. The CDR3 has 17 amino acids. Trimming cost V 4 bases and J 6 bases; bases outside gene matches: 15. CDR1 is MDHEN and CDR2 is SYDVKM in the germline V gene. The CDR3 DNA reads as TGTGCCAGCAGTTACCTTGCGGCGGGACAGGGATTTGATGGCTACACCTTC. Amino acid sequence: CASSYLAAGQGFDGYTF.